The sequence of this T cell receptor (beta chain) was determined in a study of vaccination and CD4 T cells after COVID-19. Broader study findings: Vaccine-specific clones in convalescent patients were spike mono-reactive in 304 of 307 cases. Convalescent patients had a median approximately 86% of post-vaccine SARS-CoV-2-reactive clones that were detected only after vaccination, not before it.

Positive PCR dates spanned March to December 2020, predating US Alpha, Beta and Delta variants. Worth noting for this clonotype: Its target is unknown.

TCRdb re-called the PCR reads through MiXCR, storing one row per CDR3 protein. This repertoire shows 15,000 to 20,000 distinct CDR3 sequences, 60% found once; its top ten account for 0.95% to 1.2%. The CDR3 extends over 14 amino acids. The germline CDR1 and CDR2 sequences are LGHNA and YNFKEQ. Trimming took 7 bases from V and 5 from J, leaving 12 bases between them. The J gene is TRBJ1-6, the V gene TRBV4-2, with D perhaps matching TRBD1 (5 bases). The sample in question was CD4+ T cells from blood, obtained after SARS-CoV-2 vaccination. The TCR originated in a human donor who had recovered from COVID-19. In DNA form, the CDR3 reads TGTGCCAGCAACCTGCAGGGTAATAATTCACCCCTCCACTTT. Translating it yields CASNLQGNNSPLHF.